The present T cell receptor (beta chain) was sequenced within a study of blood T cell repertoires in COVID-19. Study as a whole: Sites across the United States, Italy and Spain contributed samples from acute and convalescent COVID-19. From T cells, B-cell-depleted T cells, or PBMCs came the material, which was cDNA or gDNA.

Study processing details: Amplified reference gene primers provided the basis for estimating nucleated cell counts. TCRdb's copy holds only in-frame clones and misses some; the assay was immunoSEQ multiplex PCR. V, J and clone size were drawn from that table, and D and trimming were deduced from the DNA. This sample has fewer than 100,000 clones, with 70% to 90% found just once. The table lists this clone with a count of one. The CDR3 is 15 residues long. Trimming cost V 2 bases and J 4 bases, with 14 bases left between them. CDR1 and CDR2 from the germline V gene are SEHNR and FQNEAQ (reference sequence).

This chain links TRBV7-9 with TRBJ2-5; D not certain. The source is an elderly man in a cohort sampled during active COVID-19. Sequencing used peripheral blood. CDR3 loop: CASSLRLTNLETQYF. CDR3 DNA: TGTGCCAGCAGCTTAAGACTGACGAACCTAGAGACCCAGTACTTC. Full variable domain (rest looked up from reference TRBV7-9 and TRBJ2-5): DTGVSQNPRHKITKRGQNVTFRCDPISEHNRLYWYRQTLGQGPEFLTYFQNEAQLEKSRLLSDRFSAERPKGSFSTLEIQRTEQGDSAMYLCASSLRLTNLETQYFGPGTRLLVL.